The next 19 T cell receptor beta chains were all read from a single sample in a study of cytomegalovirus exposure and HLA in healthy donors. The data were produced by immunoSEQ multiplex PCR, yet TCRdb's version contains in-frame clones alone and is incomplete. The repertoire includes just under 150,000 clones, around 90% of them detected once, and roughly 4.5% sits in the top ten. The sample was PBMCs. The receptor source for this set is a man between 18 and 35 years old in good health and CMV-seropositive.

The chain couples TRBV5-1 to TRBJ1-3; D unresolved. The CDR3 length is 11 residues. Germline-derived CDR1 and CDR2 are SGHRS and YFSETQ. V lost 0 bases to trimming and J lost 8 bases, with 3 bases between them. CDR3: CASSLGDTIYF. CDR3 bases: TGCGCCAGCAGCTTGGGAGACACCATATATTTT.

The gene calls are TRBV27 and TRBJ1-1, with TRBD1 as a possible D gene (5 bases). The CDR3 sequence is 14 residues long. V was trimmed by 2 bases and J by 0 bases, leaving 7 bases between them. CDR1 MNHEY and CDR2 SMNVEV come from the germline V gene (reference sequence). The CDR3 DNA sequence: TGTGCCAGCAGTTTAGACAGAATGAACACTGAAGCTTTCTTT. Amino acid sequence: CASSLDRMNTEAFF.

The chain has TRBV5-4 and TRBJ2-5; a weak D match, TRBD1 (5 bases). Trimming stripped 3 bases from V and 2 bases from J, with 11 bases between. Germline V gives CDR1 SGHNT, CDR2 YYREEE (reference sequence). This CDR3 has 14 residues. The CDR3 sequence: CASSSQGRQETQYF. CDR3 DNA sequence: TGTGCCAGCAGCTCCCAGGGCCGTCAAGAGACCCAGTACTTC.

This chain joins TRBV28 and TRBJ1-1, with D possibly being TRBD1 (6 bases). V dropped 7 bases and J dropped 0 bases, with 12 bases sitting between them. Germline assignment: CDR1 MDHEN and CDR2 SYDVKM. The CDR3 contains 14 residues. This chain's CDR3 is CASTKTGMNTEAFF. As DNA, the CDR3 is TGTGCCAGCACCAAGACAGGAATGAACACTGAAGCTTTCTTT.

The CDR3 nucleotides read TGTGCCAGCTCAACGGGATCCTTTATGGGTCAGCCCCAGCATTTT. This encodes CASSTGSFMGQPQHF. The chain joins TRBV18 to TRBJ1-5; D gene uncertain. Germline assignment: CDR1 KGHSH and CDR2 LQKENI. This CDR3 is 15 amino acids long. The ends were cut back, 5 bases at V and 6 bases at J, with 17 bases in the middle.

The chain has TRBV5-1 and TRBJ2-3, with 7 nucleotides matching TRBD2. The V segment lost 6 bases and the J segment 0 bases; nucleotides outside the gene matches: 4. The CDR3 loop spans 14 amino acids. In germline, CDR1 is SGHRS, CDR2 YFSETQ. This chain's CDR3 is CASTGGTSTDTQYF. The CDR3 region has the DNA TGCGCCAGCACCGGGGGGACTAGCACAGATACGCAGTATTTT.

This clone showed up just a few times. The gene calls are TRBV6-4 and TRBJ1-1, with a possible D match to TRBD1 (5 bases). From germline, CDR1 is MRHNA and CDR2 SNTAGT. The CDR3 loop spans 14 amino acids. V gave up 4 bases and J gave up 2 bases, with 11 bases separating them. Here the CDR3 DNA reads TGTGCCAGCAGTGCCTCGACAGAAAACACTGAAGCTTTCTTT. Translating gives CASSASTENTEAFF.

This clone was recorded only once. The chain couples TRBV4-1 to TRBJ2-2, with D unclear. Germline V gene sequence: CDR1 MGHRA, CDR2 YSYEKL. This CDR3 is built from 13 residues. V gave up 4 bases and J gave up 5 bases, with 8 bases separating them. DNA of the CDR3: TGCGCCAGCAGCCCGCCGGGTACCGGGGAGCTGTTTTTT. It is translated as CASSPPGTGELFF.

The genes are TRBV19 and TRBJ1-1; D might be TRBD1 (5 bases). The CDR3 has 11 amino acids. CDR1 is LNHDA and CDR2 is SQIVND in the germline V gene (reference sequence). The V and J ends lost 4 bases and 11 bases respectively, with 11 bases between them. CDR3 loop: CASSTGIEAFF. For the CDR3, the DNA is TGTGCCAGTAGTACAGGGATAGAGGCTTTCTTT.

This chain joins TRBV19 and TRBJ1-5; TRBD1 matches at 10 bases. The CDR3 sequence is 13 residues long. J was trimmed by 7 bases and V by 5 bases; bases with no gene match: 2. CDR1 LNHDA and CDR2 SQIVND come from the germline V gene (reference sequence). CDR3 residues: CASSGTGAQPQHF. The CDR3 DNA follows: TGTGCCAGTAGTGGGACAGGGGCGCAGCCCCAGCATTTT.

CDR3: CASSPQHNQHPYGYTF. The CDR3 DNA reads as TGCGCCAGCAGCCCCCAACACAATCAACATCCATATGGCTACACCTTC. This chain joins TRBV5-1 and TRBJ1-2, with unresolved D. This CDR3 region has 16 residues. Per germline, CDR1 SGHRS and CDR2 YFSETQ. Trimming took 4 bases from V and 5 from J, leaving 21 bases between them. The complete variable domain, with remaining parts taken from reference TRBV5-1 and TRBJ1-2, reads KAGVTQTPRYLIKTRGQQVTLSCSPISGHRSVSWYQQTPGQGLQFLFEYFSETQRNKGNFPGRFSGRQFSNSRSEMNVSTLELGDSALYLCASSPQHNQHPYGYTFGSGTRLTVV.

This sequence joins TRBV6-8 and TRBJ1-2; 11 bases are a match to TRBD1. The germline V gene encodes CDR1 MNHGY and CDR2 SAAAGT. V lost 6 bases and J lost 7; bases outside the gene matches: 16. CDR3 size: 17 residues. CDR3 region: CASSPTSGQGGFCGYTF. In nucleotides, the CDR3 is TGTGCCAGCAGCCCCACATCGGGACAGGGGGGTTTCTGTGGCTACACCTTC.

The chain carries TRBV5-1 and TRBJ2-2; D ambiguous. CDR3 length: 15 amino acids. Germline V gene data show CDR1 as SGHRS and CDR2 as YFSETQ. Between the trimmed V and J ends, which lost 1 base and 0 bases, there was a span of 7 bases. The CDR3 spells CASSLTTSNTGELFF. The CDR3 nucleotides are TGCGCCAGCAGCTTGACTACTTCGAACACCGGGGAGCTGTTTTTT.

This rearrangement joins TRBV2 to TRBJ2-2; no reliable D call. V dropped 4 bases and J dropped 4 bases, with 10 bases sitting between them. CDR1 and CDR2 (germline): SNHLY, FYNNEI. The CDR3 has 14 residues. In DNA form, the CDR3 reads TGTGCCAGCAGTGTTGGGCCAGGCACCGGGGAGCTGTTTTTT. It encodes CASSVGPGTGELFF.

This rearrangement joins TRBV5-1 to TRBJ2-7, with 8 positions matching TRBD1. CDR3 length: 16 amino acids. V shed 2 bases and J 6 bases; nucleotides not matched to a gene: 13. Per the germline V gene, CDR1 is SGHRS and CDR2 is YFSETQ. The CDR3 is CASSFDGQGSLGEQYF. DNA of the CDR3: TGCGCCAGCAGCTTCGATGGACAGGGATCTCTAGGCGAGCAGTACTTC.

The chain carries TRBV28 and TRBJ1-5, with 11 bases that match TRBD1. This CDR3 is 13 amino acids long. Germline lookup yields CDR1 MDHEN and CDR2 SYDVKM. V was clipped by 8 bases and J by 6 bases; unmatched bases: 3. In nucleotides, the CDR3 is TGTGCCAGCGGGACAGGGGGAGGTCAGCCCCAGCATTTT. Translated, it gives CASGTGGGQPQHF.

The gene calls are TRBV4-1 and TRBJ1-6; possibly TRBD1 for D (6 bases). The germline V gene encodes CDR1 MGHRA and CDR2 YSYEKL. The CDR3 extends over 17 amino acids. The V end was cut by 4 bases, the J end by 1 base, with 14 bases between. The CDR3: CASSPKFRGSYNSPLHF. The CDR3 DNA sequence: TGCGCCAGCAGCCCAAAGTTCAGGGGTTCCTATAATTCACCCCTCCACTTT.

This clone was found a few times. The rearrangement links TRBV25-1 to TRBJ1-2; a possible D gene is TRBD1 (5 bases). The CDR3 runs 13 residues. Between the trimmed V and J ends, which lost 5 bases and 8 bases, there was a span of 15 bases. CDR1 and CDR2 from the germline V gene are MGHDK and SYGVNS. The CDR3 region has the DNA TGTGCCAGCAGTTCTCCAGGGTTCGGGGGCTACACCTTC. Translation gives CASSSPGFGGYTF.

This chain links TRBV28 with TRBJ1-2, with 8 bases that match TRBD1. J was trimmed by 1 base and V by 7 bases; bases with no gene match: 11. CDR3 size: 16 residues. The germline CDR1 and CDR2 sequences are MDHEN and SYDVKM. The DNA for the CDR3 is TGTGCCAGCATGAAGACCCCTGGACAGGGTAACTATGGCTACACCTTC. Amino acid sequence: CASMKTPGQGNYGYTF.